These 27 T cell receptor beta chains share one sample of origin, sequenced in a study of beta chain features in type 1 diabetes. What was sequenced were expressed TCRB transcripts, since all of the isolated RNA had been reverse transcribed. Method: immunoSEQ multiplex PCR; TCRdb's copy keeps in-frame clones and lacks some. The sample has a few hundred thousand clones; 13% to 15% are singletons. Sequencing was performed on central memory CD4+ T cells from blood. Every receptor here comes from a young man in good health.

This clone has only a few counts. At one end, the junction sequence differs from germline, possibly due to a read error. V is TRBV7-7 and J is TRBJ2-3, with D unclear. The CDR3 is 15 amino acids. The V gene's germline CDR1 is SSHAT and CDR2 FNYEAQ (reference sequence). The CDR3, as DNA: TGTGCTAGCAGCACTTTTCGGGCGGGCACAGATACGCAGTATTTT. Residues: CASSTFRAGTDTQYF.

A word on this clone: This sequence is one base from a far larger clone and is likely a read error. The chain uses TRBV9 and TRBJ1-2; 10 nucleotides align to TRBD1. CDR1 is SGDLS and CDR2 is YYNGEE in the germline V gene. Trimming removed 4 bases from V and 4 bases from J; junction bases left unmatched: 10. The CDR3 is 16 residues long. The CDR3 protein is CASSQVGTGAIYGYTF. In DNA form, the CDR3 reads TGTGCCAGCAGCCAAGTAGGGACAGGGGCCATCTATGGCTACACCTTC. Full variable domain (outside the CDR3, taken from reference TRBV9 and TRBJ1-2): DSGVTQTPKHLITATGQRVTLRCSPRSGDLSVYWYQQSLDQGLQFLIQYYNGEERAKGNILERFSAQQFPDLHSELNLSSLELGDSALYFCASSQVGTGAIYGYTFGSGTRLTVV.

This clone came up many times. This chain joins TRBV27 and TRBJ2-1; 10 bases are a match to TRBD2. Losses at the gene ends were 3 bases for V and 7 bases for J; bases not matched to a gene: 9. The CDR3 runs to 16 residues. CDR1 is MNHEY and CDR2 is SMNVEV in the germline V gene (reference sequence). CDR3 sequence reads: CASSFTAGGLRNEQFF. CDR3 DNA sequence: TGTGCCAGCAGTTTTACAGCGGGAGGGCTGAGGAATGAGCAGTTCTTC.

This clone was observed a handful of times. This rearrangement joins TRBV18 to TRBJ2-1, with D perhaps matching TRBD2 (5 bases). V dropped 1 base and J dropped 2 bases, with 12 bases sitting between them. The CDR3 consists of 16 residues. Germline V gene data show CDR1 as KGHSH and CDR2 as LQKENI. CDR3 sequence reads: CASSPQERMTYNEQFF. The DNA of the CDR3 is TGTGCCAGCTCACCACAAGAGCGGATGACCTACAATGAGCAGTTCTTC.

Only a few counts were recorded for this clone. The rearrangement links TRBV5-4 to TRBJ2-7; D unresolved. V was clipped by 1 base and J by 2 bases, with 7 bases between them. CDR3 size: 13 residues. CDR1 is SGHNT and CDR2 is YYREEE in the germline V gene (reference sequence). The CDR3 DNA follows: TGTGCCAGCAGCTTGTTTAATACCTACGAGCAGTACTTC. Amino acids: CASSLFNTYEQYF.

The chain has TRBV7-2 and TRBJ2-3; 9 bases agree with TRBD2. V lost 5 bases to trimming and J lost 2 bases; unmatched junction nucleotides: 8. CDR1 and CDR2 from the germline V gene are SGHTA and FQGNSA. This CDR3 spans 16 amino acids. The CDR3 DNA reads TGTGCCAGCAGCGTCTCAGCGGGGGGATACACAGATACGCAGTATTTT. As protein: CASSVSAGGYTDTQYF.

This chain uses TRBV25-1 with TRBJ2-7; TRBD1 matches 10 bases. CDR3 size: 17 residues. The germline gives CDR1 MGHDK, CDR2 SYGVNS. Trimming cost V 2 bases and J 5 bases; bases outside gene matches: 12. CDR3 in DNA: TGTGCCAGCAGTGAAATATCCGGGACAGGGGTTCGCGACGAGCAGTACTTC. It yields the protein CASSEISGTGVRDEQYF.

CDR3 coding DNA: TGTGCCAGCAGTGCCGGACACGGCCTTCAAGAGACCCAGTACTTC. It encodes CASSAGHGLQETQYF. V gene TRBV7-2 combines with J gene TRBJ2-5; TRBD1 might be the D (5 bases). The CDR3 is 15 amino acids. The germline V gene encodes CDR1 SGHTA and CDR2 FQGNSA. The germline V and J ends were trimmed by 6 bases and 2 bases, with 16 bases remaining between them. The full variable domain, in which reference TRBV7-2 and TRBJ2-5 provide the parts outside the CDR3, is GAGVSQSPSNKVTEKGKDVELRCDPISGHTALYWYRQSLGQGLEFLIYFQGNSAPDKSGLPSDRFSAERTGGSVSTLTIQRTQQEDSAVYLCASSAGHGLQETQYFGPGTRLLVL.

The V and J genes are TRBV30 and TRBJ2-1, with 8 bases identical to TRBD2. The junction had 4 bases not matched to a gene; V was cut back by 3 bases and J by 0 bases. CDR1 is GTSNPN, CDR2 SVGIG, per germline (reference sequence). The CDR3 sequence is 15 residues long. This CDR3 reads CAWSPGGSSYNEQFF. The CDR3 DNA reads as TGTGCCTGGAGCCCGGGGGGGAGCTCCTACAATGAGCAGTTCTTC.

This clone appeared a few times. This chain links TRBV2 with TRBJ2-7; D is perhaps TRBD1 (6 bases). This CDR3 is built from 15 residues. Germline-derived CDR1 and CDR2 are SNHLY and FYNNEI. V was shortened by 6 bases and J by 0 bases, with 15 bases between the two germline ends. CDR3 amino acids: CASSPGPGASYEQYF. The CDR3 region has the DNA TGTGCCAGCAGCCCCGGGCCAGGGGCCTCCTACGAGCAGTACTTC.

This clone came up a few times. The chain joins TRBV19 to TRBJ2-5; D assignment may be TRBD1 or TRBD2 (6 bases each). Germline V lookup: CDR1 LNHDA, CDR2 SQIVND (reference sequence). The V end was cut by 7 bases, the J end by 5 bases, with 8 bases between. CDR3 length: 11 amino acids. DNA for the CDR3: TGTGCCAGTAAAGGGGGGGAGACCCAGTACTTC. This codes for CASKGGETQYF.

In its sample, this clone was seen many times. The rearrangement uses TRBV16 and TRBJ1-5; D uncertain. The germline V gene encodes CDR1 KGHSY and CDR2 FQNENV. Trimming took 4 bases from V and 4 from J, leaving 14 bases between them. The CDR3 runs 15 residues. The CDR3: CASSPTVSTNQPQHF. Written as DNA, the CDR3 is TGTGCCAGCAGCCCCACGGTCAGTACAAATCAGCCCCAGCATTTT.

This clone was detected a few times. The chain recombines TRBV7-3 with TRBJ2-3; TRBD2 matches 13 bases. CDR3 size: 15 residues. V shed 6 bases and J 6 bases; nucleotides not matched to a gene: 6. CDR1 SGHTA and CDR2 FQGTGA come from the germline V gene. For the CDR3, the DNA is TGTGCCAGCAGACGGACTAGCGGGAGTGGGGATACGCAGTATTTT. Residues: CASRRTSGSGDTQYF.

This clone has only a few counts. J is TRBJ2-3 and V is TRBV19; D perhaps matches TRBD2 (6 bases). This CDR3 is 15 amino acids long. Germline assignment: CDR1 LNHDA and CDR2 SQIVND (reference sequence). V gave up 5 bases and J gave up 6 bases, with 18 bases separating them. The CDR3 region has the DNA TGTGCCAGTAGTCCCATGGGACTTAGGATGGATACGCAGTATTTT. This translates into CASSPMGLRMDTQYF. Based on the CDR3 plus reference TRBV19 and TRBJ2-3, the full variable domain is DGGITQSPKYLFRKEGQNVTLSCEQNLNHDAMYWYRQDPGQGLRLIYYSQIVNDFQKGDIAEGYSVSREKKESFPLTVTSAQKNPTAFYLCASSPMGLRMDTQYFGPGTRLTVL.

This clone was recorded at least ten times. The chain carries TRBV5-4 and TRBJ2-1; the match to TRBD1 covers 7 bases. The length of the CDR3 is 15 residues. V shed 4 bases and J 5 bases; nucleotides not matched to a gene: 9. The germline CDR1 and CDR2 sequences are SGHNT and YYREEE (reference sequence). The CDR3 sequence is CASSPRQGQNNEQFF. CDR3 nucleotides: TGTGCCAGCAGCCCCAGACAGGGCCAAAACAATGAGCAGTTCTTC. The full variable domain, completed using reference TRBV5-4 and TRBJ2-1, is ETGVTQSPTHLIKTRGQQVTLRCSSQSGHNTVSWYQQALGQGPQFIFQYYREEENGRGNFPPRFSGLQFPNYSSELNVNALELDDSALYLCASSPRQGQNNEQFFGPGTRLTVL.

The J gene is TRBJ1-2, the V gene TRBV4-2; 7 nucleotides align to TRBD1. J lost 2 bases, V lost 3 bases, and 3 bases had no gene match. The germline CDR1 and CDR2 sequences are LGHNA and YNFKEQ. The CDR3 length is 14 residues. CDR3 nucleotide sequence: TGTGCCAGCAGCCAGCCGGGACAGAACTATGGCTACACCTTC. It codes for CASSQPGQNYGYTF.

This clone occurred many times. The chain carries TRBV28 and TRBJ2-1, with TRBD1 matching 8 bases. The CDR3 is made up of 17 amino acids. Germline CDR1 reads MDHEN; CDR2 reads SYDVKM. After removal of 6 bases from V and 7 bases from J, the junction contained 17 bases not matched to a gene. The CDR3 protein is CASSSPLPGQGYNEQFF. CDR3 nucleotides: TGTGCCAGCAGCTCGCCACTCCCAGGACAGGGATATAATGAGCAGTTCTTC.

In nucleotides, the CDR3 is TGCGCCAGCAGCTCGACAGGTTCGTTTGCAGATACGCAGTATTTT. Translated, it gives CASSSTGSFADTQYF. The chain links TRBV5-1 to TRBJ2-3, with a weak D call TRBD1 (6 bases). Looked up from germline, CDR1 is SGHRS and CDR2 is YFSETQ. V was cut by 3 bases and J by 4 bases, with 15 bases left in between. The CDR3 is 15 amino acids.

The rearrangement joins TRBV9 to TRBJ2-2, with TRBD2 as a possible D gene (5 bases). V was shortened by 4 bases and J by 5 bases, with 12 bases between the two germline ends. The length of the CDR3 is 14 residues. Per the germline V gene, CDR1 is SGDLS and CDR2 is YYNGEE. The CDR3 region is CASSLLGGTGELFF. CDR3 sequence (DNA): TGTGCCAGCAGCCTTCTAGGAGGAACCGGGGAGCTGTTTTTT.

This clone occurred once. CDR3 loop: CASSDILRYGYTF. DNA for the CDR3: TGTGCCAGCAGTGACATTCTGAGATATGGCTACACCTTC. The chain links TRBV2 to TRBJ1-2, with unresolved D. V was shortened by 3 bases and J by 5 bases, with 10 bases between the two germline ends. This CDR3 region has 13 residues. Germline lookup yields CDR1 SNHLY and CDR2 FYNNEI.

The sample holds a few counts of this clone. CDR3: CASSQVSLAPFNEQFF. As DNA, the CDR3 is TGCGCCAGCAGCCAAGTTAGCCTAGCCCCCTTCAATGAGCAGTTCTTC. The V and J genes are TRBV4-1 and TRBJ2-1, with a tentative D call TRBD2 (5 bases). CDR3 length: 16 residues. In germline, CDR1 is MGHRA, CDR2 YSYEKL. Trimming took 1 base from V and 6 from J, leaving 16 bases between them.

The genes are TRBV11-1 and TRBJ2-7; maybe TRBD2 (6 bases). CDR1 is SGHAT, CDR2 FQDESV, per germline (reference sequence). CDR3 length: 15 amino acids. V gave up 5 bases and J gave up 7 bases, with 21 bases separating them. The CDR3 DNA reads TGTGCCAGCAGCGCCTCGGGAGTAGCCGGGCAAGAGCAGTACGTC. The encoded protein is CASSASGVAGQEQYV.

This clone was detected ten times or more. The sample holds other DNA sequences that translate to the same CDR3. DNA for the CDR3: TGTGCCTGGAGTGTGCGGGAGAGAGATACGCAGTATTTT. Protein product: CAWSVRERDTQYF. This chain links TRBV30 with TRBJ2-3, with 7 bases aligning to TRBD2. This CDR3 has 13 residues. The trim removed 0 bases at V and 5 bases at J, leaving 2 bases unmatched. Germline lookup yields CDR1 GTSNPN and CDR2 SVGIG (reference sequence). The variable domain in full, with the rest retrieved from reference TRBV30 and TRBJ2-3, is SQTIHQWPATLVQPVGSPLSLECTVEGTSNPNLYWYRQAAGRGLQLLFYSVGIGQISSEVPQNLSASRPQDRQFILSSKKLLLSDSGFYLCAWSVRERDTQYFGPGTRLTVL.

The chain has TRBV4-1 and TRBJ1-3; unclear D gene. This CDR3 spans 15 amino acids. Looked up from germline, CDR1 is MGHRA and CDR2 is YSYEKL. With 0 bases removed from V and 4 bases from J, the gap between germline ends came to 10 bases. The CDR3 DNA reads TGCGCCAGCAGCCAAGACCCCCGGGAGGGAAACACCATATATTTT. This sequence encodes CASSQDPREGNTIYF.

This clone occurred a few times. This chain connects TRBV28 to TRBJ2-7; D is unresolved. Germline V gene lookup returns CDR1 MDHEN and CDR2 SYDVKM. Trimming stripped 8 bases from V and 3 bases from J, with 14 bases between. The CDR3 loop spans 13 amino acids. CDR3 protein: CASQRGNGYEQYV. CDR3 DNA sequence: TGTGCCAGCCAACGTGGGAATGGCTACGAGCAGTACGTC.

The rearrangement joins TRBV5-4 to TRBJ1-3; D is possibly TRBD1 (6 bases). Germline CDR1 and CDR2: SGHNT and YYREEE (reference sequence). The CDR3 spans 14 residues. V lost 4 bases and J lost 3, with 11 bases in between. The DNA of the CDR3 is TGTGCCAGCAGCCCCGACAGGAATGGAAACACCATATATTTT. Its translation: CASSPDRNGNTIYF.

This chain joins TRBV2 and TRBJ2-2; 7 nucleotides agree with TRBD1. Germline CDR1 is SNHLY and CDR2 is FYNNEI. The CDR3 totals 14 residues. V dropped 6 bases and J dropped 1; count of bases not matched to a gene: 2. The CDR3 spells CASRGQQNTGELFF. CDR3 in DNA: TGTGCCAGCAGGGGACAGCAGAACACCGGGGAGCTGTTTTTT.